The present T cell receptor (beta chain) was sequenced within a study of T cells after yellow fever vaccination. Broader study findings: Shared CD4/CD8 clonotypes were a small share, likely from convergent recombination.

This clonotype showed up many times. Its antigen remains unidentified. A 5'RACE template-switching step, the method used to make TCR cDNA, added a universal primer site and UMIs. TCRdb redid the calling of the 5' RACE reads with MiXCR, one entry per CDR3 protein. Of 50,000 or so distinct CDR3 sequences in the sample, 7% to 8.5% were seen once. V shed 6 bases and J shed 2 bases, with 18 bases lying between them. The CDR3 runs to 16 residues. Germline values: CDR1 SEHNR, CDR2 FQNEAQ (reference sequence). This sample comprised CD8+ T cells sorted from PBMCs, obtained around 15 days after the first yellow fever vaccination. The chain carries TRBV7-9 and TRBJ2-3, with D perhaps matching TRBD1 or TRBD2 (5 bases each). The TCR sequence derives from a man between 18 and 35 years old who received the YFV17D yellow fever vaccine. The CDR3 DNA sequence: TGTGCCAGCAGGGGGGTTTTTCGGGGCCCCACAGATACGCAGTATTTT. Amino acid sequence: CASRGVFRGPTDTQYF.